The rows below give T cell receptor beta chains drawn from one sample of a study of radiation and T cells in renal cell carcinoma. Some clones are missing from TCRdb's copy, which holds only in-frame ones; the method was immunoSEQ multiplex PCR. The sample shows 150,000 or so clones, about 87% of them seen only once. Source: blood, taken from a patient whose treatment included radiotherapy and nephrectomy. These receptors came from a woman aged 70-85 years with renal cell carcinoma. Both conserved end residues are part of each CDR3. D genes are given only for firm matches. Part of the rows lack a size; the others show once, few, many or a class for expanded clones.

abundance: -
d_gene: -
j_gene: TRBJ1-2
v_gene: TRBV7-3
CDR3nt: TGTGCCAGCAGCTTGGTGGTGGGGGACCTCTATGGCTACACCTTC
CDR3aa: CASSLVVGDLYGYTF

abundance: -
d_gene: -
j_gene: TRBJ1-5
v_gene: TRBV7-2
CDR3nt: TGTGCCAGCAGCCAGGCCGCGGGAACCCGCTATAGCAATCAGCCCCAGCATTTT
CDR3aa: CASSQAAGTRYSNQPQHF

abundance: -
d_gene: TRBD1
j_gene: TRBJ1-2
v_gene: TRBV27
CDR3nt: TGTGCCAGCAGTTTAGGGGGGACAGGTACCTATGGCTACACCTTC
CDR3aa: CASSLGGTGTYGYTF

abundance: -
d_gene: TRBD2
j_gene: TRBJ2-5
v_gene: TRBV4-1
CDR3nt: TGCGCCAGCAGCCAGACACTAGCGGGGGCTCAAGAGACCCAGTACTTC
CDR3aa: CASSQTLAGAQETQYF

abundance: -
d_gene: -
j_gene: TRBJ1-2
v_gene: TRBV9
CDR3nt: TGTGCCAGCAGCGAGAGACAGAACTATGGCTACACCTTC
CDR3aa: CASSERQNYGYTF

abundance: -
d_gene: TRBD2
j_gene: TRBJ2-3
v_gene: TRBV11-3
CDR3nt: TGTGCCAGCAGCTTAGCCTTGCCGGGACTAGCAACAGATACGCAGTATTTT
CDR3aa: CASSLALPGLATDTQYF

abundance: -
d_gene: TRBD1
j_gene: TRBJ2-2
v_gene: TRBV10-2
CDR3nt: TGCGCCAGCAGTGCTAGGGACAGGGGAACCGGGGAGCTGTTTTTT
CDR3aa: CASSARDRGTGELFF

abundance: -
d_gene: TRBD2
j_gene: TRBJ2-1
v_gene: TRBV27
CDR3nt: TGTGCCAGCAGTTTACCGGGGGGGTTCGATGAGCAGTTCTTC
CDR3aa: CASSLPGGFDEQFF

abundance: -
d_gene: TRBD1
j_gene: TRBJ2-2
v_gene: TRBV5-1
CDR3nt: TGCGCCAGCAGCCGGGACAGGGGTGGCACCGGGGAGCTGTTTTTT
CDR3aa: CASSRDRGGTGELFF

abundance: -
d_gene: -
j_gene: TRBJ1-5
v_gene: TRBV5-8
CDR3nt: TGTGCCAGCAGCTTGGGACTCCTAAGCAATCAGCCCCAGCATTTT
CDR3aa: CASSLGLLSNQPQHF

abundance: -
d_gene: -
j_gene: TRBJ2-2
v_gene: TRBV27
CDR3nt: TGTGCCAGCAGTTTAAGTATCACAGCTAGTACCGGGGAGCTGTTTTTT
CDR3aa: CASSLSITASTGELFF

abundance: -
d_gene: -
j_gene: TRBJ1-1
v_gene: TRBV5-4
CDR3nt: TGTGCCAGCAGCTTGGCCTCTCGAGGGGCTTTCTTT
CDR3aa: CASSLASRGAFF

abundance: -
d_gene: -
j_gene: TRBJ1-4
v_gene: TRBV6-5
CDR3nt: TGTGCCAGCAGTTACGGCAATGAAAAACTGTTTTTT
CDR3aa: CASSYGNEKLFF

abundance: -
d_gene: -
j_gene: TRBJ1-2
v_gene: TRBV2
CDR3nt: TGTGCCAGCAGTGAGAGGGGAGCAGCCAACTATGGCTACACCTTC
CDR3aa: CASSERGAANYGYTF

abundance: -
d_gene: TRBD1
j_gene: TRBJ2-3
v_gene: TRBV9
CDR3nt: TGTGCCAGCAGCTCGGGGACAGTAATCCCAGATACGCAGTATTTT
CDR3aa: CASSSGTVIPDTQYF

abundance: -
d_gene: -
j_gene: TRBJ2-3
v_gene: TRBV19
CDR3nt: TGTGCCAGTGGCCCAAGGGGCACAGATACGCAGTATTTT
CDR3aa: CASGPRGTDTQYF

abundance: -
d_gene: -
j_gene: TRBJ1-5
v_gene: TRBV19
CDR3nt: TGTGCCAGTAGTATAGGGGGCAATCAGCCCCAGCATTTT
CDR3aa: CASSIGGNQPQHF

abundance: -
d_gene: TRBD2
j_gene: TRBJ2-7
v_gene: TRBV9
CDR3nt: TGTGCCAGCAGCGCCAGCGGGGGGGAGACCTACGAGCAGTACTTC
CDR3aa: CASSASGGETYEQYF

abundance: once
d_gene: TRBD2
j_gene: TRBJ2-5
v_gene: TRBV11-3
CDR3nt: TGTGCCAGCAGCTTAATGGCGGGGGGCCCGCAAGAGACCCAGTACTTC
CDR3aa: CASSLMAGGPQETQYF

abundance: few
d_gene: -
j_gene: TRBJ1-3
v_gene: TRBV11-2
CDR3nt: TGTGCCAGCAGCTTGAGTCGAAGTGCTGGAAACACCATATATTTT
CDR3aa: CASSLSRSAGNTIYF

abundance: -
d_gene: TRBD1
j_gene: TRBJ2-3
v_gene: TRBV30
CDR3nt: TGTGCCTGGAGACCAAGACAGGGTTTCCCAGATACGCAGTATTTT
CDR3aa: CAWRPRQGFPDTQYF

abundance: -
d_gene: -
j_gene: TRBJ2-3
v_gene: TRBV6-1
CDR3nt: TGTGCCGCCAGGGTCAGGGGCGGCACAGATACGCAGTATTTT
CDR3aa: CAARVRGGTDTQYF

abundance: -
d_gene: -
j_gene: TRBJ1-1
v_gene: TRBV19
CDR3nt: TGTGCCAGTAGTAGGGGAACAGTGAACACTGAAGCTTTCTTT
CDR3aa: CASSRGTVNTEAFF

abundance: -
d_gene: TRBD1
j_gene: TRBJ1-2
v_gene: TRBV28
CDR3nt: TGTGCCAGCAGTTCCGGACAGGGAAGAGGCTACACCTTC
CDR3aa: CASSSGQGRGYTF

abundance: -
d_gene: TRBD1
j_gene: TRBJ1-6
v_gene: TRBV4-2
CDR3nt: TGTGCCAGCAGCCAACCGGGACAGGGGACTCTGTCCCTCCACTTT
CDR3aa: CASSQPGQGTLSLHF

abundance: -
d_gene: TRBD2
j_gene: TRBJ2-3
v_gene: TRBV30
CDR3nt: TGTGCCTGGGTTAGACTAGCGGGGGGGCCCGGGGCTAGCACAGATACGCAGTATTTT
CDR3aa: CAWVRLAGGPGASTDTQYF

abundance: few
d_gene: TRBD1
j_gene: TRBJ1-2
v_gene: TRBV5-1
CDR3nt: TGCGCCAGCAGCGGGGGGACAGGCGACTATGGCTACACCTTC
CDR3aa: CASSGGTGDYGYTF

abundance: -
d_gene: -
j_gene: TRBJ2-7
v_gene: TRBV4-1
CDR3nt: TGCGCCAGCAGCTTAGCGGAGCTCTACGAGCAGTACTTC
CDR3aa: CASSLAELYEQYF

abundance: -
d_gene: -
j_gene: TRBJ2-7
v_gene: TRBV29-1
CDR3nt: TGCAGCGTCAGGGACCTCGGGCAGTACTTC
CDR3aa: CSVRDLGQYF

abundance: once
d_gene: -
j_gene: TRBJ2-5
v_gene: TRBV30
CDR3nt: TGTGCCTGGAGTGTACGCAGGGGAGGCTCCGAAGAGACCCAGTACTTC
CDR3aa: CAWSVRRGGSEETQYF

abundance: -
d_gene: -
j_gene: TRBJ1-1
v_gene: TRBV10-3
CDR3nt: TGTGCCATCAGTGAGTCTGGGGGGGTGAACACTGAAGCTTTCTTT
CDR3aa: CAISESGGVNTEAFF

abundance: few
d_gene: -
j_gene: TRBJ1-1
v_gene: TRBV19
CDR3nt: TGTGCCAGTAGCCACAGGGACACTGAAGCTTTCTTT
CDR3aa: CASSHRDTEAFF

abundance: once
d_gene: TRBD1
j_gene: TRBJ1-3
v_gene: TRBV18
CDR3nt: TGTGCCAGCTCACCCGACAGGGTTGTCTCTGGAAACACCATATATTTT
CDR3aa: CASSPDRVVSGNTIYF

abundance: once
d_gene: -
j_gene: TRBJ2-2
v_gene: TRBV7-2
CDR3nt: TGTGCCAGCACCCGCTCAACGGGGGCGGGCGGGGAGCTGTTTTTT
CDR3aa: CASTRSTGAGGELFF

abundance: -
d_gene: -
j_gene: TRBJ1-5
v_gene: TRBV19
CDR3nt: TGTGCCAGTAGTTGGCAGGGTGCGCAGGGCAATCAGCCCCAGCATTTT
CDR3aa: CASSWQGAQGNQPQHF

abundance: -
d_gene: TRBD2
j_gene: TRBJ2-5
v_gene: TRBV5-5
CDR3nt: TGTGCCAGCAGCACGCAACCGCGGCGGGGGGCCGTAGAGACCCAGTACTTC
CDR3aa: CASSTQPRRGAVETQYF

abundance: -
d_gene: -
j_gene: TRBJ1-1
v_gene: TRBV11-3
CDR3nt: TGTGCCAGCAGCTGGACACCGAACACTGAAGCTTTCTTT
CDR3aa: CASSWTPNTEAFF

abundance: -
d_gene: TRBD2
j_gene: TRBJ2-1
v_gene: TRBV6-5
CDR3nt: TGTGCCAGCAGTTCGACGGGGGGGCCCTACAATGAGCAGTTCTTC
CDR3aa: CASSSTGGPYNEQFF

abundance: -
d_gene: -
j_gene: TRBJ2-2
v_gene: TRBV11-2
CDR3nt: TGTGCCAGCAGCCCGGCCCGGCCCAACCGGGAGCTGTTTTTT
CDR3aa: CASSPARPNRELFF

abundance: -
d_gene: TRBD1
j_gene: TRBJ1-1
v_gene: TRBV29-1
CDR3nt: TGCAGCGCCATGACAGGGCAAGTCCCTGAAGCTTTCTTT
CDR3aa: CSAMTGQVPEAFF

abundance: few
d_gene: TRBD1
j_gene: TRBJ1-1
v_gene: TRBV19
CDR3nt: TGTGCCAGTAAGGGACAGGGAAACACTGAAGCTTTCTTT
CDR3aa: CASKGQGNTEAFF

abundance: -
d_gene: -
j_gene: TRBJ1-2
v_gene: TRBV11-2
CDR3nt: TGTGCCAGCAGCTTAGGACTGGGGCTCTATGGCTACACCTTC
CDR3aa: CASSLGLGLYGYTF

abundance: -
d_gene: TRBD2
j_gene: TRBJ2-1
v_gene: TRBV13
CDR3nt: TGTGCCAGCAGCTTCCCACTCGGAGCGGGGGGGCTTCAAAATGAGCAGTTCTTC
CDR3aa: CASSFPLGAGGLQNEQFF

abundance: few
d_gene: TRBD1
j_gene: TRBJ1-1
v_gene: TRBV28
CDR3nt: TGTGCCAGCAGCATTAGGACAGGGATGAACACTGAAGCTTTCTTT
CDR3aa: CASSIRTGMNTEAFF

abundance: -
d_gene: -
j_gene: TRBJ2-7
v_gene: TRBV29-1
CDR3nt: TGCAGCGTTGTGCAGGGCTACGAGCAGTACTTC
CDR3aa: CSVVQGYEQYF

abundance: -
d_gene: TRBD2
j_gene: TRBJ2-2
v_gene: TRBV6-1
CDR3nt: TGTGCCAGCAGTGGGCGCGGGGGGATGACCGGGGAGCTGTTTTTT
CDR3aa: CASSGRGGMTGELFF

abundance: -
d_gene: TRBD2
j_gene: TRBJ2-2
v_gene: TRBV30
CDR3nt: TGTGCCTGGAGCGCCGGTGGGGGGGTTACGAACACCGGGGAGCTGTTTTTT
CDR3aa: CAWSAGGGVTNTGELFF

abundance: -
d_gene: -
j_gene: TRBJ1-3
v_gene: TRBV18
CDR3nt: TGTGCCAGCTCACCGTCAGGAGCTGGAAACACCATATATTTT
CDR3aa: CASSPSGAGNTIYF

abundance: -
d_gene: TRBD2
j_gene: TRBJ2-7
v_gene: TRBV10-2
CDR3nt: TGCGCCAGCAGTGAGTCGTACGGGGTTGGAGCGGGGGAGTCCTACGAGCAGTACTTC
CDR3aa: CASSESYGVGAGESYEQYF

abundance: -
d_gene: -
j_gene: TRBJ2-2
v_gene: TRBV5-1
CDR3nt: TGCGCCAGCAGCCTGGGGGGCGTGGACACCGGGGAGCTGTTTTTT
CDR3aa: CASSLGGVDTGELFF